These T cell receptor beta chains were read from a single sample in a study of T cell repertoires in cytomegalovirus infection. TCRdb re-called the reads with MiXCR, one entry per CDR3 protein. Here the sample spans some 320,000 distinct CDR3 sequences, approximately 9.5% being singletons. Material for sequencing was PBMCs. These receptors all come from a human donor in good health (CMV status not recorded). Some clones in this sample may be carry-over from other donors' samples. CDR3s include the opening cysteine and the closing phenylalanine or tryptophan. D genes are given only for firm matches. For some rows the clone size is stated as once, few or many, or as a class when expanded; others skip it.

v_call	d_call	j_call	clone_size	cdr3_nt	cdr3_aa
TRBV7-2	TRBD2	TRBJ2-2	many	TGTGCCAGCAGCTTCCGAGCGGGAGCGAACACCGGGGAGCTGTTTTTT	CASSFRAGANTGELFF
TRBV7-9	TRBD1	TRBJ1-5	many	TGTGCCAGCAGCTTAGATGGGACAGGGTATCAGCCCCAGCATTTT	CASSLDGTGYQPQHF
TRBV4-2	NA	TRBJ2-2	NA	TGTGCCAGCAGCCAAGTCCGGACTGCCACCGGGGAGCTGTTTTTT	CASSQVRTATGELFF
TRBV7-6	TRBD1	TRBJ2-4	many	TGTGCCAGCAGCTTGGGACAGGGAAACATTCAGTACTTC	CASSLGQGNIQYF
TRBV6-2/TRBV6-3	TRBD1	TRBJ2-2	many	TGTGCCAGCAGTCCTCTGACAGGGAATTTCCTCACCGGGGAGCTGTTTTTT	CASSPLTGNFLTGELFF
TRBV11-2	NA	TRBJ2-6	many	TGTGCCAGCAGCCACCTCTCTCGGGCCAACGTCCTGACTTTC	CASSHLSRANVLTF
TRBV7-9	TRBD1	TRBJ1-4	many	TGTGCCAGCAGCTGGGACAGGGGGAGTGAAAAACTGTTTTTT	CASSWDRGSEKLFF
TRBV6-2/TRBV6-3	NA	TRBJ1-5	few	TGTGCCAGCAGTCGGGGGGAGTTCAATCAGCCCCAGCATTTT	CASSRGEFNQPQHF
TRBV7-2	TRBD2	TRBJ2-5	many	TGTGCCAGCAGCCCACCGACTAGCGGGAGGGCCTGGGAGACCCAGTACTTC	CASSPPTSGRAWETQYF
TRBV19	NA	TRBJ1-5	few	TGTGCCAGTAGTAGGGGCGCAGGAAATCAGCCCCAGCATTTT	CASSRGAGNQPQHF
TRBV20-1	TRBD2	TRBJ2-1	NA	TGCAGTGCTAGAATGGGGGGGTACAATGAGCAGTTCTTC	CSARMGGYNEQFF
TRBV7-2	TRBD2	TRBJ2-3	many	TGTGCCAGCAGCTCAGTAGCGGGGGGCTCCCCCCGCACAGATACGCAGTATTTT	CASSSVAGGSPRTDTQYF
TRBV20-1	TRBD2	TRBJ2-7	few	TGCAGTGCTAGATCGGGACTAGCGGGAGACGAGCAGTACTTC	CSARSGLAGDEQYF
TRBV7-2	NA	TRBJ2-7	many	TGTGCCAGCAGCTTAGATAGCGTAACCTACGAGCAGTACTTC	CASSLDSVTYEQYF
TRBV25-1	NA	TRBJ2-2	many	TGTGCCAGCAGTGAAATTGAGGCCGGGGAGCTGTTTTTT	CASSEIEAGELFF
TRBV19	TRBD1	TRBJ1-2	NA	TGTGCCAGTAGTATAGGGGGGACAGGGGGTCAATATGGCTACACCTTC	CASSIGGTGGQYGYTF
TRBV12-5	NA	TRBJ1-2	few	TGTGCTAGTGGTTCTGGCAGCTATGGCTACACCTTC	CASGSGSYGYTF
TRBV5-4	TRBD2	TRBJ2-7	NA	TGTGCCAGCAGTACCGTAGCGGGAGGGCAGTACTTC	CASSTVAGGQYF
TRBV10-2	NA	TRBJ1-2	many	TGCGCCAGCAGTGAGACCCCTTCTCGAGCAGTCTATGGCTACACCTTC	CASSETPSRAVYGYTF
TRBV7-9	TRBD2	TRBJ2-2	NA	TGTGCCAGCAGCTTTAGCGGGGCCCGGGAGCTGTTTTTT	CASSFSGARELFF
TRBV28	NA	TRBJ2-7	few	TGTGCCAGCAGTTTAGAGGGTGCCCCCTACGAGCAGTACTTC	CASSLEGAPYEQYF
TRBV28	TRBD2	TRBJ2-5	once	TGTGCCAGCAGTTTTTACCAGGGACTAGCGGGAGGGAGGAAGACCCAGTACTTC	CASSFYQGLAGGRKTQYF
TRBV6-2/TRBV6-3	NA	TRBJ2-2	NA	TGTGCCAGCACCCCATGGAGGACCCGCACCGGGGAGCTGTTTTTT	CASTPWRTRTGELFF
TRBV28	NA	TRBJ1-1	few	TGTGCCAGTGAGACAGCGAACACTGAAGCTTTCTTT	CASETANTEAFF